A selection of T cell receptor beta chains follows, all from one sample in a study of blood T cell repertoires in COVID-19. Some clones are missing from TCRdb's copy, which holds only in-frame ones; the method was immunoSEQ multiplex PCR. The sample includes some 300,000 clones, around 90% seen only once; the top ten take more than 2%. Sequencing used peripheral blood. Every receptor here comes from a young man with active or convalescent COVID-19. CDR3s include the opening cysteine and the closing phenylalanine or tryptophan.

v_gene: TRBV5-5; CDR3aa: CASSLVLSPSGEQFF
v_gene: TRBV28; CDR3aa: CASLPPGLSPDTQYF
v_gene: TRBV5-5; CDR3aa: CASSQQGGDEKLFF
v_gene: TRBV12-5; CDR3aa: CASGLGGGRGEEQFF
v_gene: TRBV12-3/TRBV12-4; CDR3aa: CASSFNPGTEAFF
v_gene: TRBV5-1; CDR3aa: CASSFTGDGQPQHF
v_gene: TRBV28; CDR3aa: CASRTLTGPSNQPQHF
v_gene: TRBV6-2/TRBV6-3; CDR3aa: CASSYPGQTYEQYF
v_gene: TRBV7-9; CDR3aa: CASSFGLAGVNAGELFF
v_gene: TRBV11-2; CDR3aa: CASSPGQGALYGYTF
v_gene: TRBV28; CDR3aa: CASSQDSYTDTQYF
v_gene: TRBV5-6; CDR3aa: CASSLYIAGEYGYTF
v_gene: TRBV2; CDR3aa: CASSPTGGPEAFF
v_gene: TRBV12-3/TRBV12-4; CDR3aa: CASSFRDTEAFF
v_gene: TRBV4-1; CDR3aa: CASSQPGTAQETQYF
v_gene: TRBV19; CDR3aa: CASSILGFSYNEQFF
v_gene: TRBV6-4; CDR3aa: CASEGERLPGAHRPQHF
v_gene: TRBV10-2; CDR3aa: CASSGTGARTEAFF
v_gene: TRBV2; CDR3aa: CASPSSRSGLNEQFF
v_gene: TRBV19; CDR3aa: CASARTGRREPQHF
v_gene: TRBV20-1; CDR3aa: CSAGGQGAPGANVLTF
v_gene: TRBV5-4; CDR3aa: CASSMGQITGELFF
v_gene: TRBV18; CDR3aa: CASSQGLGQETQYF
v_gene: TRBV11-3; CDR3aa: CASSSGSGQQETQYF
v_gene: TRBV4-3; CDR3aa: CASSQDRLSSYEQYF
v_gene: TRBV6-5; CDR3aa: CASSYIDRGTPLHF
v_gene: TRBV10-3; CDR3aa: CAISEPQTLAGGLSEQFF
v_gene: TRBV18; CDR3aa: CASSPRDRSISGANVLTF
v_gene: TRBV24-1; CDR3aa: CATSDGGGEVGIRQFF